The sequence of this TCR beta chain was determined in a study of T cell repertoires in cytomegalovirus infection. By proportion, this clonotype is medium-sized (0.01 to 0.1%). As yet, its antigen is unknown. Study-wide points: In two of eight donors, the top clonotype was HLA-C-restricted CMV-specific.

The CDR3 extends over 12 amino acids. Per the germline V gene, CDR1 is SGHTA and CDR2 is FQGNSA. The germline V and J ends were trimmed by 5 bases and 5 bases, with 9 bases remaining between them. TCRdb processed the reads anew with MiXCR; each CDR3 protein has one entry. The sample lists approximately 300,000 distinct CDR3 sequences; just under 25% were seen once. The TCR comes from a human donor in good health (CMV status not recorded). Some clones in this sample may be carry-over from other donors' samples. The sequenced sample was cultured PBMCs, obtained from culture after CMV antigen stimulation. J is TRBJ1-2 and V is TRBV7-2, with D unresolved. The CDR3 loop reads CASSPAPYGYTF. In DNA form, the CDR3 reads TGTGCCAGCAGCCCGGCCCCTTATGGCTACACCTTC.